The present entry profiles one T cell receptor beta chain with its context. CDR1 is SGHRS and CDR2 is YFSETQ in the germline V gene. V dropped 3 bases and J dropped 5 bases, with 24 bases sitting between them. This CDR3 region has 18 residues. This entry is derived from a study of blood T cell repertoires in COVID-19. About the study: The origin of the acute and convalescent COVID-19 samples was the United States, Italy and Spain. PBMCs, B-cell-depleted T cells, or T cells were the source of the cDNA or gDNA that made up the material.

In the source study's methods: The assay estimated nucleated cells by amplifying reference gene primers. The data were produced by immunoSEQ multiplex PCR, yet TCRdb's version contains in-frame clones alone and is incomplete. The D gene and trimming were derived from the DNA, and the V and J assignments and clone size from that table. Of 50,000 to 80,000 clones listed, 75% to 95% are singletons. This sequence joins TRBV5-1 and TRBJ2-1, with D possibly TRBD1 on 5 matching bases. The material sequenced was peripheral blood. The receptor comes from an elderly woman with active COVID-19. The CDR3 coding sequence is TGCGCCAGCAGCTCGCAACCTCGACAGATTTCCTGGGACAATGAGCAGTTCTTC. Its protein is CASSSQPRQISWDNEQFF.